Listed below are T cell receptor beta chains from one sample, sequenced in a study of blood T cell repertoires in COVID-19. Method: immunoSEQ multiplex PCR; TCRdb's copy keeps in-frame clones and lacks some. The sample lists 150,000 to 180,000 clones; roughly 84% were seen once. The source material was peripheral blood. Source of these receptors: a woman aged 60-70 years with COVID-19, enrolled during active disease. Each CDR3 is given with its conserved first and last residue. The D gene is left open where the match is weak. Clone size is stated in some rows and not others, as once, few, many or a class when expanded.

d_gene	j_gene	abundance	v_gene	CDR3aa	CDR3nt
.	TRBJ1-2	.	TRBV30	CAWSVQITNYGYTF	TGTGCCTGGAGTGTACAGATTACTAACTATGGCTACACCTTC
.	TRBJ2-3	.	TRBV27	CASSLGVLTDTQYF	TGTGCCAGCAGTTTAGGAGTCCTCACAGATACGCAGTATTTT
.	TRBJ2-3	.	TRBV9	CASSVGQSTDTQYF	TGTGCCAGCAGCGTGGGGCAGAGCACAGATACGCAGTATTTT
.	TRBJ1-4	few	TRBV4-1	CASSLGQTNEKLFF	TGCGCCAGCAGCCTTGGACAGACAAATGAAAAACTGTTTTTT
.	TRBJ1-2	.	TRBV2	CASNNWNYGYTF	TGTGCCAGCAACAATTGGAACTATGGCTACACCTTC
.	TRBJ1-1	.	TRBV18	CASSPQAFMNTEAFF	TGTGCCAGCTCACCCCAGGCTTTCATGAACACTGAAGCTTTCTTT
.	TRBJ1-1	.	TRBV7-3	CASSPAGFGNTEAFF	TGTGCCAGCAGCCCGGCAGGGTTCGGGAACACTGAAGCTTTCTTT
.	TRBJ1-1	.	TRBV18	CASSPQANAEAFF	TGTGCCAGCTCACCACAAGCGAACGCTGAAGCTTTCTTT
.	TRBJ1-3	.	TRBV29-1	CSVEFANTIYF	TGCAGCGTTGAGTTTGCGAACACCATATATTTT
.	TRBJ1-4	.	TRBV7-9	CASSLQGYGFGEKLFF	TGTGCCAGCAGCTTACAGGGCTATGGGTTCGGTGAAAAACTGTTTTTT
.	TRBJ1-4	.	TRBV19	CASSPVMEEKLFF	TGTGCCAGTAGCCCCGTGATGGAGGAAAAACTGTTTTTT
.	TRBJ1-2	.	TRBV7-3	CASSLGGNYGYTF	TGTGCCAGCAGCTTAGGCGGTAACTATGGCTACACCTTC
TRBD1	TRBJ1-5	.	TRBV19	CASDYTGTGYNQPQHF	TGTGCCAGCGATTATACCGGGACAGGGTACAATCAGCCCCAGCATTTT
.	TRBJ1-1	.	TRBV9	CASSPPVGGNTEAFF	TGTGCCAGCAGCCCCCCTGTAGGGGGGAACACTGAAGCTTTCTTT
TRBD1	TRBJ1-1	.	TRBV19	CASRRQGARNTEAFF	TGTGCCAGTAGGCGACAGGGGGCGAGGAACACTGAAGCTTTCTTT
TRBD1	TRBJ1-2	.	TRBV19	CASSITGGQVLNYGYTF	TGTGCCAGTAGTATTACTGGGGGACAGGTTCTTAACTATGGCTACACCTTC
.	TRBJ2-3	.	TRBV7-8	CASSLGRGVADTQYF	TGTGCCAGCAGCTTGGGGCGGGGTGTGGCAGATACGCAGTATTTT
.	TRBJ1-1	.	TRBV5-1	CASSLDSNSGTEAFF	TGCGCCAGCAGCTTGGATTCTAACTCGGGAACTGAAGCTTTCTTT
TRBD1	TRBJ1-1	.	TRBV6-1	CASSDPGQSNTEAFF	TGTGCCAGCAGTGACCCGGGACAGTCGAACACCGAAGCTTTCTTT
TRBD1	TRBJ2-3	.	TRBV30	CAWSSKGAGADTQYF	TGTGCCTGGAGTTCAAAGGGGGCCGGGGCAGATACGCAGTATTTT
.	TRBJ1-1	.	TRBV5-1	CASSSPGLNTEAFF	TGCGCCAGCAGCTCCCCAGGTTTGAACACTGAAGCTTTCTTT
TRBD2	TRBJ2-3	.	TRBV12-5	CASGAGTSGGTDTQYF	TGTGCTAGTGGGGCGGGGACTAGCGGGGGAACAGATACGCAGTATTTT
.	TRBJ1-5	.	TRBV3-1/TRBV3-2	CASSQGRGGGQPQHF	TGTGCCAGCAGCCAAGGAAGGGGCGGGGGTCAGCCCCAGCATTTT
.	TRBJ1-3	.	TRBV18	CASSRGRPSSGNTIYF	TGTGCCAGCTCACGCGGAAGGCCAAGCTCTGGAAACACCATATATTTT
.	TRBJ2-3	.	TRBV19	CASSISAGTDTQYF	TGTGCCAGTAGTATTTCAGCGGGCACAGATACGCAGTATTTT
TRBD1	TRBJ2-2	.	TRBV3-1/TRBV3-2	CASSHTGQGNTGELFF	TGTGCCAGCAGCCACACGGGACAGGGGAACACCGGGGAGCTGTTTTTT
.	TRBJ1-5	.	TRBV5-1	CASSLAQGIQPQHF	TGCGCCAGCAGCTTGGCCCAGGGGATTCAGCCCCAGCATTTT
.	TRBJ1-5	.	TRBV3-1/TRBV3-2	CASSDGGFNQPQHF	TGTGCCAGCAGCGACGGGGGTTTCAATCAGCCCCAGCATTTT
.	TRBJ1-2	.	TRBV18	CASSPSGDIGYTF	TGTGCCAGCTCACCCTCAGGGGATATCGGCTACACCTTC
.	TRBJ1-1	once	TRBV12-3/TRBV12-4	CASSLWGRGEAFF	TGTGCCAGCAGTTTGTGGGGCCGGGGGGAAGCTTTCTTT
.	TRBJ1-1	.	TRBV19	CASTPNPGGTEAFF	TGTGCCAGTACCCCTAATCCGGGGGGCACTGAAGCTTTCTTT
TRBD1	TRBJ1-3	.	TRBV5-6	CASSNIDRAGNTIYF	TGTGCCAGCAGCAATATAGACAGGGCTGGAAACACCATATATTTT
TRBD1	TRBJ1-4	.	TRBV14	CASSLGQGYEKLFF	TGTGCCAGCAGCCTGGGACAGGGATATGAAAAACTGTTTTTT
.	TRBJ1-2	few	TRBV19	CASSLDSLYGYTF	TGTGCCAGTAGTCTCGACAGTCTCTATGGCTACACCTTC
.	TRBJ1-5	once	TRBV5-4	CASSLRESNQPQHF	TGTGCCAGCAGCTTGCGGGAGAGCAATCAGCCCCAGCATTTT
TRBD1	TRBJ1-5	.	TRBV19	CASSAGQNNQPQHF	TGTGCCAGTAGTGCGGGACAGAACAATCAGCCCCAGCATTTT
.	TRBJ1-5	.	TRBV5-8	CASSTGQYSNQPQHF	TGTGCCAGCAGCACTGGACAGTATAGCAATCAGCCCCAGCATTTT